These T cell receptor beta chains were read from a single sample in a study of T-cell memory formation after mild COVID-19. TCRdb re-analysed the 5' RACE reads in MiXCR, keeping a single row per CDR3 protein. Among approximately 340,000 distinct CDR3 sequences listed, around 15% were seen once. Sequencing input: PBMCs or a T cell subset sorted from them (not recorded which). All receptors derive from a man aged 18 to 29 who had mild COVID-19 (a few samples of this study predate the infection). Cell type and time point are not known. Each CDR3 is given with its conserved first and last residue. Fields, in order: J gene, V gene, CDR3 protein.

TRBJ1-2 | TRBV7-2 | CASSLGGRSNGYTF
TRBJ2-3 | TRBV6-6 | CASSPSGGVVPDTQYF
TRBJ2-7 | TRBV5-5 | CASSLVLGAYEQYF
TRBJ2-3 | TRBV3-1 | CASPLATGTDTQYF
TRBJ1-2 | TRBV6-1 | CASSRPGQGYYGYTF
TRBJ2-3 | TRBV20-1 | CSARVGTSGSDTQYF
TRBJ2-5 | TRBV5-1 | CASSFGLEETQYF
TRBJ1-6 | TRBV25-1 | CASSEGGQETSPLHF
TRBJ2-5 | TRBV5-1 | CASRPEFAYQETQYF
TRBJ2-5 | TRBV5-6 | CASSFSGRGSRGTQYF
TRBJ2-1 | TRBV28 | CASVAGGSYNEQFF
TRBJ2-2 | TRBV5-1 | CASSSQGLGTGELFF
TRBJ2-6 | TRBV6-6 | CASSRVGGANVLTF
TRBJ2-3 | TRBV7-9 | CASSLGYSAADTQYF
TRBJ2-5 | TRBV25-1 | CASSEYEGETQYF
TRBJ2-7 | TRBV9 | CASSVRPMSDSGTGSYEQYF
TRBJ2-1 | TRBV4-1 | CASSQDRFSYNEQFF
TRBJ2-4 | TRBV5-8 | CASNRPLAKNIQYF
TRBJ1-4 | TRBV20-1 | CSARGGGQGHNEKLFF
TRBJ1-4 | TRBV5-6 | CASSLGGQRNEKLFF
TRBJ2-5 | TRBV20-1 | CSASPRTSGEETQYF
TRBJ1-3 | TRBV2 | CASTRDSGNTIYF
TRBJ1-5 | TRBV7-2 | CASSFTGNSNQPQHF
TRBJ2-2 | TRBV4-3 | CASSQVGANTGELFF
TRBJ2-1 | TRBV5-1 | CASSLGTGGNEQFF
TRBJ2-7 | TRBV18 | CASSPWTSGDYEQYF
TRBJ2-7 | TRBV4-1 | CASSQGGRWGEQYF
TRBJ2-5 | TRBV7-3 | CASSLSSQETQYF
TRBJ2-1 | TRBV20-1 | CSAPRQYNEQFF
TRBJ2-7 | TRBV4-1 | CASSDTDSVTYEQYF
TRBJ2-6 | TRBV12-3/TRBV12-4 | CASSPGVYGANVLTF
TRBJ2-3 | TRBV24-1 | CATSDSDRKDPDTQYF
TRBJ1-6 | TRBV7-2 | CASSDQQNSPLHF
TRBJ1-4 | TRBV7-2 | CASSSTTGTELFF
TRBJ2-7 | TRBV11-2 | CASSFKGKRYEQYF
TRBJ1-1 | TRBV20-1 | CSARGPKQMNTEAFF
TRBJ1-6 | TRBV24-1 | CATSRPDSGSYNSPLHF
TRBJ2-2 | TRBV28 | CASGTTSGADTGELFF
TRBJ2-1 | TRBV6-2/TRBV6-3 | CASSYSIGAGGDNEQFF
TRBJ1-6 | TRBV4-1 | CASSQEARGVDSPLHF
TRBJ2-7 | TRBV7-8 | CASSLGQGAGEQYF